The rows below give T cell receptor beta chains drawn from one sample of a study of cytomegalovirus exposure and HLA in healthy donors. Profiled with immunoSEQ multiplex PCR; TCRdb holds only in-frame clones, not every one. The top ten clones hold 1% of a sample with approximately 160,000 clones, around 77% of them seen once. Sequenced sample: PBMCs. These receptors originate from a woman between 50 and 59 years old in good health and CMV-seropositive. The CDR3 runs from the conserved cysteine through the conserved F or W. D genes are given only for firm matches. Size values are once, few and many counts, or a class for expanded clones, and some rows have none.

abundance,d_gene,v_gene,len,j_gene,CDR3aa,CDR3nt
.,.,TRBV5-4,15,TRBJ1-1,CASSWDTQAATEAFF,TGTGCCAGCAGTTGGGACACGCAGGCGGCCACTGAAGCTTTCTTT
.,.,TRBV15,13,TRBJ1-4,CATSRGQNEKLFF,TGTGCCACCAGCAGAGGACAGAATGAAAAACTGTTTTTT
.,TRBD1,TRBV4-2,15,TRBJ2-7,CASSQDWDSSYEQYF,TGTGCCAGCAGCCAAGATTGGGACAGCTCCTACGAGCAGTACTTC
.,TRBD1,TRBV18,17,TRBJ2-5,CASSPGTGGLYQETQYF,TGTGCCAGCTCACCAGGGACAGGGGGCCTGTACCAAGAGACCCAGTACTTC
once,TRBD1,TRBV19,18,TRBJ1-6,CASSDPGTGGSYNSPLHF,TGTGCCAGTAGTGACCCCGGGACAGGGGGCTCCTATAATTCACCCCTCCACTTT
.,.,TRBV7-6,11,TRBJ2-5,CASSLQETQYF,TGTGCCAGCAGCCTTCAAGAGACCCAGTACTTC
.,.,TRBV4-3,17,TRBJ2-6,CASSQDQAYSGANVLTF,TGCGCCAGCAGCCAAGATCAGGCCTACTCTGGGGCCAACGTCCTGACTTTC
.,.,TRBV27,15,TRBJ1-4,CASSFNWQGYEKLFF,TGTGCCAGCAGTTTTAATTGGCAGGGATATGAAAAACTGTTTTTT
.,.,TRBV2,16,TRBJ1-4,CASSREDLRVNEKLFF,TGTGCCAGCAGCAGGGAAGACCTCCGAGTTAATGAAAAACTGTTTTTT
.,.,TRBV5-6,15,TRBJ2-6,CASSLVGVGANVLTF,TGTGCCAGCAGCTTGGTCGGGGTTGGGGCCAACGTCCTGACTTTC
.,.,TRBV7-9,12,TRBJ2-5,CSSSHSGETQYF,TGTTCCAGCAGCCACTCGGGGGAGACCCAGTACTTC
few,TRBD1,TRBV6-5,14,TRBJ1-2,CASSRGQGVRGYTF,TGTGCCAGCAGTCGTGGACAGGGCGTACGTGGCTACACCTTC
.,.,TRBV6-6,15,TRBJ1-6,CASSRPGLSNSPLHF,TGTGCCAGCAGTAGACCAGGTTTATCGAATTCACCCCTCCACTTT
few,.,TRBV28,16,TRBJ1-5,CASSLPGQGINQPQHF,TGTGCCAGCAGTTTGCCCGGGCAGGGGATAAATCAGCCCCAGCATTTT
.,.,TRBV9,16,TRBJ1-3,CASSELGSFSGNTIYF,TGTGCCAGCAGCGAGCTAGGGAGTTTTAGTGGAAACACCATATATTTT
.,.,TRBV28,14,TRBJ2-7,CASSLTGRSYEQYF,TGTGCCAGCAGTTTAACAGGAAGGTCCTACGAGCAGTACTTC
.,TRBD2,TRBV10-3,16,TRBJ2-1,CAVGTSGASGGNEQFF,TGTGCTGTCGGGACTAGCGGGGCCTCCGGGGGCAATGAGCAGTTCTTC